This is a list of T cell receptor beta chains from one sample in a study of OX40 agonist ivuxolimab in advanced cancers. TCRdb's table, derived via immunoSEQ multiplex PCR, lists solely in-frame clones and lacks some. This table has 40,000 to 55,000 clones, roughly nine tenths appearing once. Sequenced here: CD4+ or CD8+ T cells sorted from blood, sampled in a trial of the OX40 agonist ivuxolimab. These TCRs come from an adult with an advanced solid tumor such as melanoma, head and neck, liver or kidney cancer. CDR3s include the opening cysteine and the closing phenylalanine or tryptophan. The D gene is left open where the match is weak. Clone sizes are given selectively: once, few, many, or a class where the clone is expanded.

TRBV4-1	14	TRBJ1-2	-	medium-sized	TGCGCCAGCAGCCAAGGGCGGGCCCTCTATGGCTACACCTTC	CASSQGRALYGYTF
TRBV27	15	TRBJ2-3	TRBD2	once	TGTGCCAGCAGCCGACTAGCGGGGCTCACAGATACGCAGTATTTT	CASSRLAGLTDTQYF
TRBV27	15	TRBJ2-5	-	-	TGTGCCAGCAGTTTCGGGGGCACCCCGGGAGAGACCCAGTACTTC	CASSFGGTPGETQYF
TRBV7-3	18	TRBJ1-2	TRBD1	-	TGTGCCAGCAGCTTAATGGGTGGCAGGGGGCGCGCCGGGGATGGCTACACCTTC	CASSLMGGRGRAGDGYTF
TRBV27	15	TRBJ1-2	-	-	TGTGCCAGCAGTTTATTGCGGGGAATTGGCTATGGCTACACCTTC	CASSLLRGIGYGYTF
TRBV7-9	15	TRBJ2-3	-	-	TGTGCCAGCAGCTTTCTCAGCTCGGTAGCGGATACGCAGTATTTT	CASSFLSSVADTQYF
TRBV30	17	TRBJ2-3	-	-	TGTGCCTGGGGTGGCCCACCCCGCACTCGACGCACAGATACGCAGTATTTT	CAWGGPPRTRRTDTQYF
TRBV19	14	TRBJ1-5	-	-	TGTGCCAGTAGTACCCGGGACACCAATCAGCCCCAGCATTTT	CASSTRDTNQPQHF
TRBV6-4	14	TRBJ2-3	-	-	TGTGCCAGCAGTGAAGGGGGAAGCACAGATACGCAGTATTTT	CASSEGGSTDTQYF
TRBV27	14	TRBJ1-2	-	-	TGTGCCAGCCGAAATCCGGGCGGGTCCTATGGCTACACCTTC	CASRNPGGSYGYTF
TRBV5-6	13	TRBJ2-7	TRBD2	-	TGTGCCACCGAACTAGCGGGAGGGGACGAGCAGTACTTC	CATELAGGDEQYF
TRBV4-1	14	TRBJ2-7	-	-	TGCGCCAGCAGCCAGGGACCAGGGCGGGACGAGCAGTACTTC	CASSQGPGRDEQYF
TRBV27	12	TRBJ2-3	TRBD1	-	TGTGCCAGCAGTCCGCGGACAGGGTGGCAGTATTTT	CASSPRTGWQYF
TRBV2	16	TRBJ2-7	-	-	TGTGCCAGCAGTGTTAAGCGCTATGGGAGTGTCTACGAGCAGTACTTC	CASSVKRYGSVYEQYF
TRBV28	15	TRBJ2-5	TRBD2	-	TGTGCCAGCAGTTGGGCCCGGGGGGGCGGAGAGACCCAGTACTTC	CASSWARGGGETQYF
TRBV9	14	TRBJ2-7	-	-	TGTGCCAGCAGCTTAACTAAGTGGGGCTACGAGCAGTACTTC	CASSLTKWGYEQYF